One sample yielded the 15 T cell receptor beta chains listed below, sequenced in a study of identical twins. Via MiXCR, TCRdb re-called the 5' RACE reads, giving one row per CDR3 protein. The sample lists 1.5 million to 2 million distinct CDR3 sequences; about 30% were seen once. The sequenced sample was cord blood. The receptors were gathered from a newborn girl in good health.

The sample holds a few counts of this clonotype. This sequence joins TRBV12-3 or TRBV12-4 and TRBJ2-7; TRBD2 matches 10 bases. The CDR3 contains 14 residues. Trimming cost V 8 bases and J 7 bases; bases outside gene matches: 11. The CDR3 here is CASAVASGSNEQYF. The CDR3 DNA follows: TGTGCCAGCGCGGTAGCTAGCGGGAGCAATGAGCAGTACTTC.

This clonotype was detected once. V usage is TRBV5-1 and J usage is TRBJ1-2; 10 bases match TRBD1. Germline CDR1 and CDR2: SGHRS and YFSETQ. This CDR3 has 16 amino acids. Trimming took 4 bases from V and 4 from J; bases not matched to a gene: 10. This CDR3 is CASSARQGAEVYGYTF. The DNA of the CDR3 is TGCGCCAGCAGCGCCCGACAGGGGGCCGAGGTCTATGGCTACACCTTC. Based on the CDR3 plus reference TRBV5-1 and TRBJ1-2, the full variable domain is KAGVTQTPRYLIKTRGQQVTLSCSPISGHRSVSWYQQTPGQGLQFLFEYFSETQRNKGNFPGRFSGRQFSNSRSEMNVSTLELGDSALYLCASSARQGAEVYGYTFGSGTRLTVV.

The CDR3 region has the DNA TGTGCCAGCAGTTTAGTCGGACAGGGAGTATTTAGCAATCAGCCCCAGCATTTT. Translating it yields CASSLVGQGVFSNQPQHF. V usage is TRBV12-3 or TRBV12-4 and J usage is TRBJ1-5; 8 bases map to TRBD1. Trimming removed 1 base from V and 0 bases from J; junction bases left unmatched: 8. This CDR3 contains 18 residues.

The chain carries TRBV28 and TRBJ1-1; D gene uncertain. The CDR3 runs 12 residues. Trimming took off 2 bases at V and 8 bases at J, with 9 bases between the two ends. Germline V lookup: CDR1 MDHEN, CDR2 SYDVKM. The CDR3 is CASSLRRREAFF. For the CDR3, the DNA is TGTGCCAGCAGTTTAAGAAGGAGGGAAGCTTTCTTT.

The chain has TRBV20-1 and TRBJ2-7; TRBD2 aligns across 11 bases. The J call could be wrong; TRBJ2-1 is a better fit for the DNA end. Looked up from germline, CDR1 is DFQATT and CDR2 is SNEGSKA (reference sequence). The CDR3 consists of 12 residues. This CDR3 is CSPLAGGNEQFF. The CDR3 DNA sequence: TGCAGCCCCCTAGCGGGGGGAAATGAGCAGTTCTTC.

J is TRBJ1-2 and V is TRBV7-6; D possibly corresponds to TRBD1 (6 bases). Germline values: CDR1 SGHVS, CDR2 FNYEAQ. The germline V and J ends were trimmed by 5 bases and 7 bases, with 14 bases remaining between them. CDR3 length: 13 amino acids. The CDR3 DNA reads as TGTGCCAGCAGCCCCAATACAGGGATTGGCTACACCTTC. It specifies CASSPNTGIGYTF.

This clonotype appeared a few times. The chain recombines TRBV10-2 with TRBJ2-7, with TRBD2 matching 8 bases. CDR3 size: 17 residues. Germline values: CDR1 WSHSY, CDR2 SAAADI. After removal of 6 bases from V and 3 bases from J, the junction contained 16 bases not matched to a gene. CDR3 DNA: TGCGCCAGCAGGCCCCCTAGGAGCGGGGGTGTAATCTACGAGCAGTACTTC. This translates into CASRPPRSGGVIYEQYF.

CDR3 loop: CASSLFAGAYQPQHF. Here the CDR3 DNA reads TGTGCCAGCAGTTTATTCGCAGGGGCGTATCAGCCCCAGCATTTT. The chain couples TRBV27 to TRBJ1-5; possible D gene TRBD1, 6 bases. The CDR3 loop spans 15 amino acids. Germline CDR1 is MNHEY and CDR2 is SMNVEV (reference sequence). V was clipped by 1 base and J by 5 bases, with 12 bases between them.

This clonotype was recorded a few times. This chain connects TRBV20-1 to TRBJ2-7; TRBD2 aligns across 10 bases. This CDR3 contains 14 residues. Germline-derived CDR1 and CDR2 are DFQATT and SNEGSKA (reference sequence). V lost 2 bases to trimming and J lost 4 bases; unmatched junction nucleotides: 5. The CDR3 sequence is CSARPTSGTYEQYF. DNA of the CDR3: TGCAGTGCTAGACCTACTAGCGGGACTTACGAGCAGTACTTC.

The rearrangement uses TRBV10-2 and TRBJ2-7; D gene unclear. This CDR3 has 16 amino acids. V dropped 0 bases and J dropped 7 bases, with 19 bases sitting between them. Germline CDR1 is WSHSY and CDR2 is SAAADI. CDR3 protein: CASSESALQKYNEQYF. The CDR3 bases are TGCGCCAGCAGTGAGTCCGCACTACAAAAGTACAATGAGCAGTACTTC.

Many counts were recorded for this clonotype. The chain carries TRBV24-1 and TRBJ2-1; 7 bases are a match to TRBD1. The CDR3 runs 13 residues. Trimming cost V 7 bases and J 2 bases; bases outside gene matches: 1. Germline values: CDR1 KGHDR, CDR2 SFDVKD. The CDR3 nucleotides read TGTGCCACCAGGGGACAGCCCTACAATGAGCAGTTCTTC. It translates to CATRGQPYNEQFF.

The sample holds a few counts of this clonotype. The CDR3 region has the DNA TGCGCCAGCAGCTTGGCCGGGACCCAGGGCTACGAGCAGTACTTC. Translated, it gives CASSLAGTQGYEQYF. The gene calls are TRBV5-1 and TRBJ2-7, with D perhaps given as TRBD1 or TRBD2 (5 bases each). The CDR3 has 15 amino acids. The germline CDR1 and CDR2 sequences are SGHRS and YFSETQ. V was clipped by 0 bases and J by 3 bases, with 13 bases between them.

The rearrangement links TRBV29-1 to TRBJ2-5, with TRBD1 matching over 8 bases. Germline V gene sequence: CDR1 SQVTM, CDR2 ANQGSEA. V trimming: 7 bases; J trimming: 11 bases; junction bases outside the gene matches: 9. The CDR3 has 11 amino acids. The CDR3 nucleotides read TGCAGCGCCCCGACAGGGGATGAGCAGTACTTC. Its protein is CSAPTGDEQYF.

This rearrangement joins TRBV3-1 to TRBJ2-3, with 13 bases aligning to TRBD2. This CDR3 comprises 20 residues. The trim removed 0 bases at V and 5 bases at J, leaving 14 bases unmatched. Per germline, CDR1 LGHDT and CDR2 YNNKEL (reference sequence). CDR3 amino acids: CASSQDRGTSGDQSRDTQYF. CDR3 in DNA: TGTGCCAGCAGCCAAGATCGCGGGACTAGCGGGGATCAATCCCGAGATACGCAGTATTTT.

V usage is TRBV28 and J usage is TRBJ2-7, with D tentatively TRBD2 (6 bases). Trimming took 4 bases from V and 2 from J, leaving 15 bases between them. CDR3 length: 15 amino acids. Germline assignment: CDR1 MDHEN and CDR2 SYDVKM. Here the CDR3 reads CASSSGGESPYEQYF. CDR3 DNA sequence: TGTGCCAGCAGTTCCGGCGGGGAAAGCCCCTACGAGCAGTACTTC.